The 7 T cell receptor beta chains in this list originate from one sample, sequenced in a study of shared clonotypes between healthy human individuals. Only in-frame clones appear in the TCRdb table, and some are missing; sequencing was by immunoSEQ multiplex PCR. The table lists hundreds of thousands of clones, around 78% of them singletons, with under 2% in the top ten. The sequencing input was memory CD4+ T cells sorted from blood. Subset specified: CD45RA-negative fraction. The receptors derive from a woman aged 25 to 39 in good health.

The chain has TRBV29-1 and TRBJ2-5; D could derive from TRBD1 or TRBD2 (5 bases each). V lost 8 bases to trimming and J lost 0 bases, with 16 bases between them. Per germline, CDR1 SQVTM and CDR2 ANQGSEA. This CDR3 is 14 amino acids long. CDR3 nucleotide sequence: TGCAGCATGAGACCGGGACGGCACCAAGAGACCCAGTACTTC. Its translation: CSMRPGRHQETQYF.

The V gene is TRBV7-2, the J gene TRBJ1-1; no clear D. The germline V gene encodes CDR1 SGHTA and CDR2 FQGNSA. The CDR3 spans 13 residues. The V end was cut by 0 bases, the J end by 11 bases, with 13 bases between. Here the CDR3 reads CASSLARHVGAFF. DNA of the CDR3: TGTGCCAGCAGCTTAGCGAGACATGTGGGGGCTTTCTTT.

This sequence joins TRBV30 and TRBJ2-1; D call uncertain. The V and J ends lost 4 bases and 1 base respectively, with 14 bases between them. The CDR3 has 15 residues. The V gene's germline CDR1 is GTSNPN and CDR2 SVGIG (reference sequence). The CDR3 nucleotides read TGTGCCTGGATGGTCCCCCCTGGTTCCTACAATGAGCAGTTCTTC. Amino acids: CAWMVPPGSYNEQFF.

The V call is TRBV30, the J call TRBJ1-4; D perhaps matches TRBD1 (5 bases). Per germline, CDR1 GTSNPN and CDR2 SVGIG (reference sequence). The germline V and J ends were trimmed by 0 bases and 1 base, with 18 bases remaining between them. This CDR3 has 18 residues. This chain's CDR3 is CAWSVRTGRVVTNEKLFF. CDR3 nucleotide sequence: TGTGCCTGGAGTGTACGTACGGGCAGGGTAGTAACTAATGAAAAACTGTTTTTT.

In DNA form, the CDR3 reads TGTGCCAGCAGCTTAGGTATGAACACTGAAGCTTTCTTT. The encoded protein is CASSLGMNTEAFF. The chain carries TRBV7-9 and TRBJ1-1; no definite D call. The CDR3 loop spans 13 amino acids. Trimming removed 1 base at V and 0 bases at J, with 3 bases between. Germline CDR1 and CDR2: SEHNR and FQNEAQ (reference sequence).

This chain links TRBV11-1 with TRBJ2-1; TRBD2 matches at 9 bases. Germline assignment: CDR1 SGHAT and CDR2 FQDESV (reference sequence). V lost 9 bases and J lost 8; bases outside the gene matches: 5. This CDR3 is 12 amino acids long. Here the CDR3 DNA reads TGTGCCAGGGCTAGCGGGACATATGAGCAGTTCTTC. Translating gives CARASGTYEQFF.

The V gene is TRBV10-3, the J gene TRBJ1-5; 7 positions match TRBD1. Germline CDR1 and CDR2: ENHRY and SYGVKD. There are 16 residues in the CDR3. Trimming took 1 base from V and 6 from J; bases not matched to a gene: 9. CDR3 sequence (DNA): TGTGCCATCAGTGAGTTCCCGACAGGGTCGGGTCAGCCCCAGCATTTT. Its protein is CAISEFPTGSGQPQHF.